This T cell receptor beta chain comes out of a study of blood T cell repertoires in COVID-19. Overall study context: The United States, Italy and Spain supplied acute and convalescent COVID-19 samples.

The count of this clone is one. Original methodology: From reference gene primer amplification, estimates of nucleated cell counts were derived. Clones were read by immunoSEQ multiplex PCR, and TCRdb kept only the in-frame ones, dropping some. The DNA was the basis for D and trimming; V, J and clone size are from that table. This sample has 150,000 to 200,000 clones, with around 85% found just once. Sequencing was carried out using peripheral blood. The TCR sequence derives from a woman in her sixties or seventies with acute or convalescent COVID-19.

CDR3 loop: CASGLGAGGRETQYF. CDR3 sequence (DNA): TGTGCCAGCGGTTTGGGGGCGGGAGGTCGGGAGACCCAGTACTTC. The chain couples TRBV3-1 (or the pseudogene TRBV3-2) to TRBJ2-5, with TRBD2 matching over 8 bases. V lost 8 bases to trimming and J lost 5 bases; unmatched junction nucleotides: 13. The CDR3 is 15 residues long. Germline assignment: CDR1 LGHDT and CDR2 YNNKEL (reference sequence).